Listed here is a single T cell receptor (beta chain). The antigen remains undetermined. TCRdb keeps only in-frame clones here, not all; method: immunoSEQ multiplex PCR. Found here are 90,000 to 120,000 clones, around 83% of them singletons; the top ten hold over 3%. Trimming removed 3 bases from V and 7 bases from J, with 7 bases in between. The CDR3 length is 12 residues. Germline V gene lookup returns CDR1 ENHRY and CDR2 SYGVKD. The data are from a study of T cell responses to AZD1222 COVID-19 vaccine. Broader study findings: Most donors were white British and more were female, and clonal diversity was possibly underestimated. Researchers report vaccine-associated CD4 TCRs spanning spike, with dominance at 160-218 and 743-854. Only a handful of people who got AZD1222 tested seropositive at baseline. Sampled repertoires all dated from after the peak T cell response.

The rearrangement uses TRBV10-3 and TRBJ1-5, with no clear D. The clonotype originates from an adult in good health. The source material was peripheral blood, sampled on day 0 of AZD1222 vaccination. CDR3 nucleotide sequence: TGTGCCATCAGTGATGGTGCGCAGCCCCAGCATTTT. It codes for CAISDGAQPQHF.